This T cell receptor (beta chain) was captured in a study of tumor-infiltrating lymphocytes in primary liver carcinoma. As for the study in general: Sample counts of productive TCRbeta reads spanned roughly 3.65 to 7.13 million; these counts were similar across tissue types. Study-wide points: The study found tumor-adjacent and tumor-blood pairs overlapped less than tumor region pairs.

The CDR3 is 13 amino acids. CDR1 is MNHEY, CDR2 SVGEGT, per germline. RNA was extracted from whole blood without cell sorting, alongside germline DNA. What was collected before surgery was 4 to 5 milliliters of peripheral blood. TCR beta cDNA was reverse-transcribed from about 500 ng of total RNA. The reaction used a constant-region primer and ProtoScript II reverse transcriptase. Researchers made the TCR beta libraries by running three nested multiplex PCR rounds with slightly modified ARM-PCR. The opening two PCR rounds, roughly 11 cycles each, paired TRBV1-TRBV30 forward primers with a C-beta reverse primer. Via MiXCR, TCRdb re-called the multiplex PCR reads, giving one row per CDR3 protein. The sample yields a few hundred thousand distinct CDR3 sequences, almost 60% seen once. A note on this clonotype: Its antigen is still unknown. One junction end does not reproduce the germline sequence, and a read error may be involved.

This clonotype originated in a woman in her twenties or thirties with primary liver carcinoma and hepatitis B virus infection. The gene calls are TRBV6-2 or TRBV6-3 and TRBJ2-3; no clear D gene. The sequencing input was peripheral blood. CDR3 amino acids: CASSTACTDTQYF. CDR3 coding DNA: TGTGCCAGCTCTACCGCCTGCACGGATACGCAGTATTTT.